The 12 T cell receptor beta chains reported below all come from one sample, sequenced in a study of blood T cell repertoires in COVID-19. TCRdb keeps only in-frame clones here, not all; method: immunoSEQ multiplex PCR. Of about 300,000 clones listed, 80% to 90% are singletons. Sequencing used peripheral blood. The receptors here all came from a man in his forties or fifties with acute or convalescent COVID-19.

V and J are TRBV11-2 and TRBJ1-3; 7 bases align to TRBD1. The germline V gene has CDR1 SGHAT and CDR2 FQNNGV. Trimming took 2 bases from V and 3 from J; bases not matched to a gene: 4. This CDR3 contains 15 residues. CDR3 sequence (DNA): TGTGCCAGCAGCTTAAGGGGGCTGTTTGGAAACACCATATATTTT. It codes for CASSLRGLFGNTIYF.

This rearrangement joins TRBV15 to TRBJ1-4; no reliable D call. Per germline, CDR1 LNHNV and CDR2 YYDKDF (reference sequence). V lost 1 base and J 4 bases, leaving 4 bases between the germline ends. CDR3 size: 13 residues. Written as DNA, the CDR3 is TGTGCCACCAGCAGAGCTTTTAATGAAAAACTGTTTTTT. Translating it yields CATSRAFNEKLFF.

The genes are TRBV3-1 (or the pseudogene TRBV3-2) and TRBJ2-7, with TRBD2 identical over 13 bases. In germline, CDR1 is LGHDT, CDR2 YNNKEL (reference sequence). The CDR3 has 17 residues. V shed 3 bases and J 2 bases; nucleotides not matched to a gene: 7. CDR3 amino acids: CASSQLPGLAGTYEQYF. In nucleotides, the CDR3 is TGTGCCAGCAGCCAGCTCCCGGGACTAGCGGGGACCTACGAGCAGTACTTC.

The chain links TRBV6-1 to TRBJ2-7, with TRBD1 matching 7 bases. The J segment lost 0 bases and the V segment lost 8 bases, leaving 7 bases of the junction unmatched. Germline V gives CDR1 MNHNS, CDR2 SASEGT. There are 14 residues in the CDR3. The CDR3 DNA reads TGTGCCAGCGTAGGACGACAGGGCTCCTACGAGCAGTACTTC. Amino acids: CASVGRQGSYEQYF.

This clone was observed once. V is TRBV30 and J is TRBJ2-7, with TRBD1 matching 7 bases. The CDR3 extends over 16 amino acids. The V segment lost 1 base and the J segment 4 bases; nucleotides outside the gene matches: 13. Germline V gene data show CDR1 as GTSNPN and CDR2 as SVGIG (reference sequence). CDR3 in amino acids: CAWSGIRQGSRYEQYF. CDR3 nucleotide sequence: TGTGCCTGGAGTGGGATCCGACAGGGATCAAGATACGAGCAGTACTTC.

The chain is built from TRBV21-1 and TRBJ1-3. TRBV21-1 is termed a pseudogene. There are 14 residues in the CDR3. CDR3 DNA: TGTGCCCGCCAGGAGGGCCGAACAATCCGTGATATGGGTTTT. Its protein product is CARQEGRTIRDMGF.

The rearrangement links TRBV6-5 to TRBJ1-1; D perhaps matches TRBD1 (5 bases). The CDR3 contains 16 residues. Per germline, CDR1 MNHEY and CDR2 SVGAGI. Trimming shortened V by 4 bases and J by 0 bases, and 15 bases separated the two germline ends. The CDR3: CASSFLLGLMNTEAFF. As DNA, the CDR3 is TGTGCCAGCAGTTTCCTCTTGGGACTCATGAACACTGAAGCTTTCTTT.

The gene calls are TRBV5-1 and TRBJ2-1, with TRBD2 matching over 11 bases. The CDR3 contains 17 residues. V was pared by 4 bases and J by 2 bases, with 8 bases of the junction left unmatched. Germline V lookup: CDR1 SGHRS, CDR2 YFSETQ. CDR3: CASSPGASGGPYNEQFF. The CDR3 nucleotides read TGCGCCAGCAGCCCGGGGGCTAGCGGGGGGCCCTACAATGAGCAGTTCTTC.

V gene TRBV5-8 combines with J gene TRBJ2-6, with 9 nucleotides matching TRBD1. The CDR3 covers 20 residues. In germline, CDR1 is SGHTS, CDR2 YDEGEE. V lost 3 bases, J lost 2 bases, and 15 bases stayed unmatched. CDR3 nucleotide sequence: TGTGCCAGCAGCTGGTCAATGCCGGGACAGGGAGGAACTGGGGCCAACGTCCTGACTTTC. Protein product: CASSWSMPGQGGTGANVLTF. Together with reference TRBV5-8 and TRBJ2-6, the CDR3 gives the full variable domain: EAGVTQSPTHLIKTRGQQATLRCSPISGHTSVYWYQQALGLGLQFLLWYDEGEERNRGNFPPRFSGRQFPNYSSELNVNALELEDSALYLCASSWSMPGQGGTGANVLTFGAGSRLTVL.

V usage is TRBV3-1 (or the pseudogene TRBV3-2) and J usage is TRBJ1-2, with a weak D call TRBD1 (5 bases). CDR1 and CDR2 (germline): LGHDT, YNNKEL (reference sequence). Trimming left V 0 bases short and J 7 bases short, with 12 bases between. This CDR3 has 14 amino acids. The CDR3 nucleotides read TGTGCCAGCAGCCAAGAAAAGGGGCCCTCTGGCTACACCTTC. Its protein product is CASSQEKGPSGYTF.

This chain links TRBV11-1 with TRBJ2-7; 7 nucleotides line up with TRBD1. CDR3 length: 15 residues. Per the germline V gene, CDR1 is SGHAT and CDR2 is FQDESV (reference sequence). V dropped 1 base and J dropped 1; count of bases not matched to a gene: 4. The CDR3 DNA follows: TGTGCCAGCAGCTTAGGGACAGGACTGTCCTACGAGCAGTACTTC. Translation: CASSLGTGLSYEQYF.

The V and J genes are TRBV2 and TRBJ2-3; weak D call: TRBD2 (5 bases). CDR3 size: 16 residues. Germline V gene lookup returns CDR1 SNHLY and CDR2 FYNNEI. V was trimmed by 1 base and J by 8 bases, leaving 19 bases between them. CDR3 protein: CASSEGPGGRAGTQYF. The CDR3 region has the DNA TGTGCCAGCAGTGAAGGTCCGGGCGGGCGGGCAGGTACGCAGTATTTT.